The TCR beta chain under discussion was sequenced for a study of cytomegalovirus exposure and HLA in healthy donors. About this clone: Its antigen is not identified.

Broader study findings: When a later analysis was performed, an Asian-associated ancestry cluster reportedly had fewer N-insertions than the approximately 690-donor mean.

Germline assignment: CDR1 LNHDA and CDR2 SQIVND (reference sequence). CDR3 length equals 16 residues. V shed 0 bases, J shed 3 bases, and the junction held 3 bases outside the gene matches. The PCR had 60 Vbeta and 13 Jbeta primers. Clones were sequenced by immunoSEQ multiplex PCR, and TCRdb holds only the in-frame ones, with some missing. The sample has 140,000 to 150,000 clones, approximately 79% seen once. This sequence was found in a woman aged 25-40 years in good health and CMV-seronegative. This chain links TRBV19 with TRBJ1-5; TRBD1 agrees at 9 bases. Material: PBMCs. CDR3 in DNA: TGTGCCAGTAGTATAGATGGACAGGGGATCAATCAGCCCCAGCATTTT. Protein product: CASSIDGQGINQPQHF.